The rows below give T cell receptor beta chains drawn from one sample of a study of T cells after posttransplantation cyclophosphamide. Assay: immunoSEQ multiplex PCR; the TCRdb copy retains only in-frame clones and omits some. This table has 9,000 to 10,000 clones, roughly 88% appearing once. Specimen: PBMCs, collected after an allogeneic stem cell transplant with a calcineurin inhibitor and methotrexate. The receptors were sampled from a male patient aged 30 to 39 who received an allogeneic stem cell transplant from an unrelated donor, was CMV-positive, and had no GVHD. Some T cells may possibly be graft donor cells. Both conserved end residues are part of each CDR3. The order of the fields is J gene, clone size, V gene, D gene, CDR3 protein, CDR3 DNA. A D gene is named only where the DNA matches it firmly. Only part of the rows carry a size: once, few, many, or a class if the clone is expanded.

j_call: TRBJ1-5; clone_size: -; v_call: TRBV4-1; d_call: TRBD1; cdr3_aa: CASSQDPTGGYQPQHF; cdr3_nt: TGCGCCAGCAGCCAAGACCCGACAGGGGGCTACCAGCCCCAGCATTTT
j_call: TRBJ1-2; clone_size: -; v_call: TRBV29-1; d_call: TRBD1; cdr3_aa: CSYYNAGTGNYGYTF; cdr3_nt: TGCAGCTATTATAACGCCGGGACAGGGAACTATGGCTACACCTTC
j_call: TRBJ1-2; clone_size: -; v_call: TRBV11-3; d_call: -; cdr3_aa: CASSSGPGTPLGYTF; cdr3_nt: TGTGCCAGCAGCTCCGGGCCCGGGACTCCCCTGGGCTACACCTTC
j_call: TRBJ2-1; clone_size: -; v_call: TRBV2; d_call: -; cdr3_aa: CASGAYNEQFF; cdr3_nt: TGTGCCAGCGGAGCCTACAATGAGCAGTTCTTC
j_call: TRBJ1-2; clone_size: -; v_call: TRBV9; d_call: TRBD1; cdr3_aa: CASSAGTGYGYTF; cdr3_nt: TGTGCCAGCAGCGCCGGGACAGGATATGGCTACACCTTC
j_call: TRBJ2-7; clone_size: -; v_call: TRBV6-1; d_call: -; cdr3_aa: CASSNRVYEQYF; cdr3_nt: TGTGCCAGCAGTAACAGGGTCTACGAGCAGTACTTC
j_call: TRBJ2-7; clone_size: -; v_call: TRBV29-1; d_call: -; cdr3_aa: CSVDSGYEQYF; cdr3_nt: TGCAGCGTTGATAGCGGCTACGAGCAGTACTTC
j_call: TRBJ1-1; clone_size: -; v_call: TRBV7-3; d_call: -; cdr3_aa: CASSSTDSPEAFF; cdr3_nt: TGTGCCAGCAGCTCCACGGACTCTCCTGAAGCTTTCTTT
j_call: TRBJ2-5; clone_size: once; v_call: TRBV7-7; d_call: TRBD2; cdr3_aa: CASSPGTSGRALETQYF; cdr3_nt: TGTGCCAGCAGCCCCGGGACTAGCGGGAGGGCCTTGGAGACCCAGTACTTC
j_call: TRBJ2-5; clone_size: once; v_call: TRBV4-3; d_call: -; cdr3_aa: CASSQDSSGPETQYF; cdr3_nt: TGCGCCAGCAGCCAAGATTCGTCAGGTCCAGAGACCCAGTACTTC
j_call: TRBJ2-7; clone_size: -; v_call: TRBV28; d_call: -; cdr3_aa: CASSYPGGESYEQYF; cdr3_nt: TGTGCCAGCAGTTACCCAGGCGGGGAATCCTACGAGCAGTACTTC
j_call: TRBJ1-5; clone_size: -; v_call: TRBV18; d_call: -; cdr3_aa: CASSPQGSNQPQHF; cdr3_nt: TGTGCCAGCTCACCACAGGGGAGCAATCAGCCCCAGCATTTT
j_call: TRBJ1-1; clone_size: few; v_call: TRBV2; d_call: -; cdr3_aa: CASSVEGITEAFF; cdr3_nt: TGTGCCAGCAGTGTTGAGGGAATCACTGAAGCTTTCTTT
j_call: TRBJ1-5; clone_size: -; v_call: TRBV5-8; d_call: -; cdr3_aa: CASSLWRERASNQPQHF; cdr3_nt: TGTGCCAGCAGCTTGTGGAGGGAGAGGGCAAGCAATCAGCCCCAGCATTTT
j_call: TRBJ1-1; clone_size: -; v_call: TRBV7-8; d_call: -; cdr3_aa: CASSLEQPNTEAFF; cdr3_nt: TGTGCCAGCAGCTTAGAACAGCCGAACACTGAAGCTTTCTTT
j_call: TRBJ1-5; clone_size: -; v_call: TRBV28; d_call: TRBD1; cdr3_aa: CASRPRTGGARPQHF; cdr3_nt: TGTGCCAGCAGACCAAGGACAGGGGGCGCCAGGCCCCAGCATTTT
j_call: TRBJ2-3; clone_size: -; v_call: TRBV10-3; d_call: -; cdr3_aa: CAISEISRSSSTDTQYF; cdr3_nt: TGTGCCATCAGTGAGATCTCGAGGTCATCGAGCACAGATACGCAGTATTTT
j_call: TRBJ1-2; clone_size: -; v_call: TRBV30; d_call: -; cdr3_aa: CAWQQGNGYTF; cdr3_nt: TGTGCCTGGCAACAGGGAAATGGCTACACCTTC
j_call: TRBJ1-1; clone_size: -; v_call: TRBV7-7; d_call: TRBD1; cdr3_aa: CASSPRPTGRAFF; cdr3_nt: TGTGCCAGCAGCCCCAGGCCGACAGGGAGAGCTTTCTTT